This T cell receptor (beta chain) is drawn from a study of shared clonotypes between healthy human individuals. Across the whole study: In total, the donors were two women and a few men aged 18 to 49.

Study observations and caveats: Across a few donors, naive CD4 shared approximately 4.5%, naive CD8 less than 4%, memory CD4 approximately 2.5%, memory CD8 0.35% to 0.5%.

Notes on this clone: Its antigen remains unidentified.

Unmatched junction bases numbered 12, after V lost 4 bases and J lost 5 bases. Germline CDR1 SGHRS, CDR2 YFSETQ. This CDR3 contains 16 residues. Authors' data handling: Filtering differed, since immunoSEQ gave only junction sequences and no quality scores. Here immunoSEQ multiplex PCR was the method, and the copy in TCRdb shows in-frame clones only, minus some. Clone size and V and J calls were adopted from that table, with D and trimming inferred from the DNA. The sample includes under 550,000 clones, approximately 95% seen only once; the top ten take about 0.057%. The rearrangement uses TRBV5-1 and TRBJ2-7; 10 bases agree with TRBD1. This TCR came from a woman in her twenties or thirties in good health. The sequenced sample was naive CD4+ T cells sorted from blood. Subset in this sample: CD45RA+ positively selected. CDR3 in DNA: TGCGCCAGCAGCAACTACGGGACAGGGGACGGAGACGAGCAGTACTTC. Amino acid sequence: CASSNYGTGDGDEQYF.